This paragraph reports one T cell receptor (beta chain). The antigen remains undetermined. The test was conducted at deep level. Assay: immunoSEQ multiplex PCR; the TCRdb copy retains only in-frame clones and omits some. The profile shows roughly 1,800,000 clones, about 94% of them singletons. With 3 bases removed from V and 1 base from J, the gap between germline ends came to 11 bases. The length of the CDR3 is 15 residues. The germline V gene has CDR1 LNHDA and CDR2 SQIVND (reference sequence). The record originates from a study of shared clonotypes between healthy human individuals. The study, taken as a whole, reports: Naive subsets typically showed greater estimated richness than memory subsets.

Only CD45RO-negative cells positively selected for CCR7 counted as naive CD8 cells, so terminally differentiated effector memory CD45RA+ cells were excluded. This clonotype was obtained from a man in his late teens or twenties in good health. The sample comprised naive CD8+ T cells sorted from blood. The chain recombines TRBV19 with TRBJ2-3, with unresolved D. The CDR3 sequence is CASSMIISGTDTQYF. The DNA for the CDR3 is TGTGCCAGTAGTATGATAATATCTGGCACAGATACGCAGTATTTT.